Only one count was recorded for the clone carrying this TCR beta chain. With 1 base removed from V and 8 bases from J, the gap between germline ends came to 14 bases. The CDR3 covers 15 residues. The germline gives CDR1 LGHNA, CDR2 YNFKEQ. This specimen belongs to a study of blood T cell repertoires in COVID-19. The table came from immunoSEQ multiplex PCR; TCRdb's copy has only in-frame clones and leaves some out. The profile shows 100,000 to 150,000 clones, 79% of them singletons. The material sequenced was peripheral blood. The chain recombines TRBV4-2 with TRBJ1-4, with D perhaps matching TRBD1 (5 bases). This TCR came from a man aged 35 to 55 with active or convalescent COVID-19. This CDR3 reads CASSQAAAGGEKLFF. The CDR3 DNA reads TGTGCCAGCAGCCAAGCGGCGGCTGGGGGGGAAAAACTGTTTTTT.